This T cell receptor beta chain is drawn from a study of T cells in Graves' hyperthyroidism and ophthalmopathy. In the study overall: Any treatment followed the collection of peripheral blood at initial diagnosis. Study-wide results and limits: A 13 V-J signature model discriminated ophthalmopathy versus stable hyperthyroidism. In blood, most of the thyroid clonotypes expanded above 0.001 were also present.

Fresh 10 ml peripheral blood yielded PBMCs. Amplification yielded TCR beta CDR3 regions, with RNA transcripts as the source. First-round RT-PCR targeting the TCR CDR3 was performed with the HTBI primer set. In TCRdb, the multiplex PCR reads were re-called with MiXCR into one record per CDR3 protein. The data contain roughly 420,000 distinct CDR3 sequences, about 15% of them singletons. A remark on this clonotype: What it binds is not known. This sequence may be a read error, since a much larger clone differs from it by one base.

CDR1 MNHNS and CDR2 SASEGT come from the germline V gene. V lost 6 bases to trimming and J lost 2 bases, with 15 bases between them. CDR3 length: 15 amino acids. The chain carries TRBV6-1 and TRBJ2-3; D is unresolved. The receptor was isolated from a woman aged 18-29 years with Graves' hyperthyroidism. The specimen sequenced was blood. Written as DNA, the CDR3 is TGTGCCAGCAGGTCGAGCAGCCGGAACACAGATACGCAGTATTTT. The encoded protein is CASRSSSRNTDTQYF.